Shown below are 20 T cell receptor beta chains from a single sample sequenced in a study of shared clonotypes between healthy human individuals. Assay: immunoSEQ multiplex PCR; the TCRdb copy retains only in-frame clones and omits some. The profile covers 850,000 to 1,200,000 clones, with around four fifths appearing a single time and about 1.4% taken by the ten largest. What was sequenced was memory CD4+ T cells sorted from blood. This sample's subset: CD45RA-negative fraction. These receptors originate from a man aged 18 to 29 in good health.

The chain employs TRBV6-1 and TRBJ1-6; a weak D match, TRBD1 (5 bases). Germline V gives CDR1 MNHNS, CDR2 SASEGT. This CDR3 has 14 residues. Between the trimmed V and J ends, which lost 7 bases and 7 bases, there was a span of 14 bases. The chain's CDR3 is CASKIGAVNSPLHF. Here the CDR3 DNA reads TGTGCCAGCAAGATAGGGGCAGTCAATTCACCCCTCCACTTT.

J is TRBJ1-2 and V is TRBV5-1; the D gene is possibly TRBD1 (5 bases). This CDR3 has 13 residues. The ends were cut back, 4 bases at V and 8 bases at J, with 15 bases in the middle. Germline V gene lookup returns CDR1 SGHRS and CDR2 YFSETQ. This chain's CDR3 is CASSATGRDGYTF. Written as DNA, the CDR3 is TGCGCCAGCAGCGCAACAGGTCGGGACGGCTACACCTTC.

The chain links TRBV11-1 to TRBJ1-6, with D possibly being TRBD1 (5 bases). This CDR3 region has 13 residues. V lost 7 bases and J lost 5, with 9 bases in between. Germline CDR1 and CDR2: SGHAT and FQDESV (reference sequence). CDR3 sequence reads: CASTAGNNSPLHF. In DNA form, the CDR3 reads TGTGCCAGCACGGCAGGGAATAATTCACCCCTCCACTTT.

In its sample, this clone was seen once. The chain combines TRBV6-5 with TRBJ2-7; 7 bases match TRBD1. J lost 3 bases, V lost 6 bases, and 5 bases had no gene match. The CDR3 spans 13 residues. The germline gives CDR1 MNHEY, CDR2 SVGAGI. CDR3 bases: TGTGCCAGCAGATCCGACAGGGTCTACGAGCAGTACTTC. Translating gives CASRSDRVYEQYF.

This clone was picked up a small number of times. CDR3 sequence reads: CAIRTTGTGADTQYF. For the CDR3, the DNA is TGTGCCATCAGAACCACAGGGACCGGGGCAGATACGCAGTATTTT. This chain joins TRBV10-3 and TRBJ2-3; maybe TRBD1 (6 bases). Germline V lookup: CDR1 ENHRY, CDR2 SYGVKD. Trimming took 6 bases from V and 4 from J, leaving 17 bases between them. The CDR3 runs to 15 residues.

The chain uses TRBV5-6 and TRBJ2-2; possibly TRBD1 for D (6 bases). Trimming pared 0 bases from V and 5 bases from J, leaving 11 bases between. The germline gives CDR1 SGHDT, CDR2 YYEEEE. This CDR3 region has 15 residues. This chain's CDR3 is CASSLAGAGTGELFF. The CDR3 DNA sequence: TGTGCCAGCAGCTTGGCAGGGGCAGGAACCGGGGAGCTGTTTTTT.

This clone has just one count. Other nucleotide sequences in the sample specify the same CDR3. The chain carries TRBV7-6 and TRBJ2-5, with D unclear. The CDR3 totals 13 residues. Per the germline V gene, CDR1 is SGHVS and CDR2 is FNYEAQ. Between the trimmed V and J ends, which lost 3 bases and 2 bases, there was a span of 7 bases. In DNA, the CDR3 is TGTGCCAGCAGCTTTGGTCCGCAAGAGACCCAGTACTTC. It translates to CASSFGPQETQYF.

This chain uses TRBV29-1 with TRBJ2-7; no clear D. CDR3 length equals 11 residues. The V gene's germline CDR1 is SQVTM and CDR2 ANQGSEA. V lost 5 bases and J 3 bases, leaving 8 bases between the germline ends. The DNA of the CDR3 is TGCAGCGTTAAGGGCAACTACGAGCAGTACTTC. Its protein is CSVKGNYEQYF.

CDR3 sequence: CASSPRTSYNEQFF. In DNA, the CDR3 is TGTGCCAGCTCACCCCGGACTAGCTACAATGAGCAGTTCTTC. This sequence joins TRBV18 and TRBJ2-1, with 7 bases aligning to TRBD2. CDR1 and CDR2 from the germline V gene are KGHSH and LQKENI. V shed 3 bases, J shed 3 bases, and the junction held 2 bases outside the gene matches. CDR3 length: 14 amino acids.

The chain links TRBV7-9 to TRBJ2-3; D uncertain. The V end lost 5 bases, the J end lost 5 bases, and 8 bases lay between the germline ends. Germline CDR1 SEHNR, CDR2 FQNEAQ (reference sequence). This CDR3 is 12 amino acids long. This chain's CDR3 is CASSQIGDTQYF. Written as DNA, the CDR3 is TGTGCCAGCAGCCAAATTGGAGATACGCAGTATTTT.

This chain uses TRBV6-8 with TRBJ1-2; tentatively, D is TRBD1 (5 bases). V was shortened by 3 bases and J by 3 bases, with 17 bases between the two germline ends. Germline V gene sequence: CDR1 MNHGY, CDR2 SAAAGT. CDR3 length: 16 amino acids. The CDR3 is CASSYPPPGLHYGYTF. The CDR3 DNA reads TGTGCCAGCAGTTATCCGCCCCCGGGACTCCACTATGGCTACACCTTC.

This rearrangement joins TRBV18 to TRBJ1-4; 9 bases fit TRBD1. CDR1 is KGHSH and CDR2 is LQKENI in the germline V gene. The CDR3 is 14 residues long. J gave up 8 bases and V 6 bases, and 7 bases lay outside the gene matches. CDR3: CASSQGQGVEKLFF. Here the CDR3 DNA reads TGTGCCAGCTCCCAGGGACAGGGTGTGGAAAAACTGTTTTTT.

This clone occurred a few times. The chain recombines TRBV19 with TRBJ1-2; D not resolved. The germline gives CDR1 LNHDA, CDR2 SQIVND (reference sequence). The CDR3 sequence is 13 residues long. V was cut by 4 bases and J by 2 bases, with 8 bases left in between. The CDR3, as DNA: TGTGCCAGTAGTACCCGAACCAACTATGGCTACACCTTC. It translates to CASSTRTNYGYTF.

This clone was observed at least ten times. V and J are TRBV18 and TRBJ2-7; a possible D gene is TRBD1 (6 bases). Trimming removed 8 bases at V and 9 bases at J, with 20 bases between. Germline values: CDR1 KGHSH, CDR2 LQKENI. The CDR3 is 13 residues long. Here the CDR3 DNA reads TGTGCCAGCCGAGGGGGTAGTGGCGGCGGGCAGTACTTC. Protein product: CASRGGSGGGQYF.

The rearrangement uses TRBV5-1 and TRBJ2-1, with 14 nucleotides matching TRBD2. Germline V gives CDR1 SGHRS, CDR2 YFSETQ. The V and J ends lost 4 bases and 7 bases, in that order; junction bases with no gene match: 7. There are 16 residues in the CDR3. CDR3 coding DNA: TGCGCCAGCAGCGTAACCGGGACTAGCGGGAGAAATGAGCAGTTCTTC. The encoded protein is CASSVTGTSGRNEQFF. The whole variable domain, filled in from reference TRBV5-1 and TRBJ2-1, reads KAGVTQTPRYLIKTRGQQVTLSCSPISGHRSVSWYQQTPGQGLQFLFEYFSETQRNKGNFPGRFSGRQFSNSRSEMNVSTLELGDSALYLCASSVTGTSGRNEQFFGPGTRLTVL.

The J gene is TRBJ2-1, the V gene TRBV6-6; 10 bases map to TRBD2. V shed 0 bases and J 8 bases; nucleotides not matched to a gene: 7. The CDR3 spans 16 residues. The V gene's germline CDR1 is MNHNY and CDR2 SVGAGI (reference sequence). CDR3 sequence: CASSYSHSGGGDEQFF. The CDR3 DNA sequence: TGTGCCAGCAGTTACTCCCACAGCGGGGGGGGCGATGAGCAGTTCTTC.

In nucleotides, the CDR3 is TGTGCCAGTAGCAACAACGGACTAGCGGGGACCTACAATGAGCAGTTCTTC. Protein: CASSNNGLAGTYNEQFF. The V and J genes are TRBV19 and TRBJ2-1; 12 bases line up with TRBD2. The CDR3 is 17 residues long. The V gene end was trimmed by 6 bases and the J gene end by 2 bases; junction bases not matched to a gene: 8. Germline CDR1 LNHDA, CDR2 SQIVND (reference sequence).

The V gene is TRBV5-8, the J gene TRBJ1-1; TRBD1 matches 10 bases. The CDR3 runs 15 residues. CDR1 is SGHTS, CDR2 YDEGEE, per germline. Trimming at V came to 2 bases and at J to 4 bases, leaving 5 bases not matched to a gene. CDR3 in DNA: TGTGCCAGCAGCTTATACCGGACAGGGGGCACTGAAGCTTTCTTT. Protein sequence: CASSLYRTGGTEAFF.

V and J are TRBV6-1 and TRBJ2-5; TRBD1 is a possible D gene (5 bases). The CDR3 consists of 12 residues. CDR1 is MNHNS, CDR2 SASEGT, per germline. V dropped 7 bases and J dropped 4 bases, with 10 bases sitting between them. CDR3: CASMRQGETQYF. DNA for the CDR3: TGTGCCAGCATGCGCCAGGGAGAGACCCAGTACTTC.

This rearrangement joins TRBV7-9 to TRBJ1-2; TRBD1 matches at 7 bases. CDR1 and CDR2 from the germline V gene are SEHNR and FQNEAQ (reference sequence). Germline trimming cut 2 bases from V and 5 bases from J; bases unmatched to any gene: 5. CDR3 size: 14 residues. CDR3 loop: CASSLLGQPYGYTF. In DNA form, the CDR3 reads TGTGCCAGCAGCTTATTGGGACAGCCTTATGGCTACACCTTC. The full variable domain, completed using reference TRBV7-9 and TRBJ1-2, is DTGVSQNPRHKITKRGQNVTFRCDPISEHNRLYWYRQTLGQGPEFLTYFQNEAQLEKSRLLSDRFSAERPKGSFSTLEIQRTEQGDSAMYLCASSLLGQPYGYTFGSGTRLTVV.